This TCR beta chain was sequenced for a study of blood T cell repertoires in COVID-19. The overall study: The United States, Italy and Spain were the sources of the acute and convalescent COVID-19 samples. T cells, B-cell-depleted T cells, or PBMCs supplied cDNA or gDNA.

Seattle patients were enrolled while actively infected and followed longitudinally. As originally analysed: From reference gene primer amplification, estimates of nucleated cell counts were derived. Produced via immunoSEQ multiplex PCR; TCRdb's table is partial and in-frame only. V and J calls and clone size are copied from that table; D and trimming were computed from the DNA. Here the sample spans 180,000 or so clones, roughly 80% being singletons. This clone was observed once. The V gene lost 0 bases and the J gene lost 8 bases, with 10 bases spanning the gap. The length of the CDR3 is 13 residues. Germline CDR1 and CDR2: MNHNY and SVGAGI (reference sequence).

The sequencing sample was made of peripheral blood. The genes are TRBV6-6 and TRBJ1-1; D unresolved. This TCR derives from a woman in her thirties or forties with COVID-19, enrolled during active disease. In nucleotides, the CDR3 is TGTGCCAGCAGTTACTCGCGGATCAGCGAAGCTTTCTTT. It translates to CASSYSRISEAFF.